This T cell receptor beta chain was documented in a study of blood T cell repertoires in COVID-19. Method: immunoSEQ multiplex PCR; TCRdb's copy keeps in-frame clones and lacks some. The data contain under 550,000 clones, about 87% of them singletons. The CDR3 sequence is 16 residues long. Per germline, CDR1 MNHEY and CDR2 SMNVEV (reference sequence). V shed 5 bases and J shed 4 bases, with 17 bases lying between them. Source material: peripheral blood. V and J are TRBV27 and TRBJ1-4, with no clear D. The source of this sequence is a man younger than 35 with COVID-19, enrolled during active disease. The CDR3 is CASSAHPRGSNEKLFF. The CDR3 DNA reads TGTGCCAGCAGTGCCCATCCGAGAGGGAGTAATGAAAAACTGTTTTTT.